Listed below are T cell receptor beta chains from one sample, sequenced in a study of T cell clones after liver transplantation. Method: immunoSEQ multiplex PCR; TCRdb's copy keeps in-frame clones and lacks some. The sample shows around 75,000 clones, roughly 84% of them seen only once. The sample here was CD4+ T cells from blood, taken about 50 months after liver transplant. The receptors here all came from a human patient who received a liver transplant. Certain T cells may be donor cells from the graft. Each CDR3 is given with its conserved first and last residue. D genes are given only for firm matches. Clone size is stated in some rows and not others, as once, few, many or a class when expanded.

size: -; J: TRBJ2-5; V: TRBV5-1; D: -; DNA: TGCGCCAGCAGCCCTTCGGGCGACGGGCTAGAGACCCAGTACTTC; CDR3: CASSPSGDGLETQYF
size: -; J: TRBJ1-2; V: TRBV7-2; D: -; DNA: TGTGCCAGCAGCTTAGGAAGGTGGGAGGGGGATGGCTACACCTTC; CDR3: CASSLGRWEGDGYTF
size: -; J: TRBJ2-7; V: TRBV4-2; D: TRBD2; DNA: TGTGCCAGCAGCCACACCGGGACTAGCGGGGCCTCCTACGAGCAGTACTTC; CDR3: CASSHTGTSGASYEQYF
size: -; J: TRBJ2-3; V: TRBV9; D: TRBD2; DNA: TGTGCCAGCAGCGTAGGTCGGGGGGTTGATACGCAGTATTTT; CDR3: CASSVGRGVDTQYF
size: -; J: TRBJ2-4; V: TRBV4-2; D: TRBD1; DNA: TGTGCCAGCAGCCCGGGACAGGGAAAAAACATTCAGTACTTC; CDR3: CASSPGQGKNIQYF
size: -; J: TRBJ1-1; V: TRBV6-1; D: TRBD1; DNA: TGTGCCAGCATCCGGACAGGGGGCACTGAAGCTTTCTTT; CDR3: CASIRTGGTEAFF
size: few; J: TRBJ1-5; V: TRBV28; D: -; DNA: TGTGCCAGCAGTTGGGGAAATCAGCCCCAGCATTTT; CDR3: CASSWGNQPQHF
size: -; J: TRBJ1-2; V: TRBV18; D: TRBD1; DNA: TGTGCCAGCCTGGGACAGGACGATAATGGCTACACCTTC; CDR3: CASLGQDDNGYTF
size: -; J: TRBJ2-7; V: TRBV5-4; D: TRBD1; DNA: TGTGCCAGCAGCTTGGGCTCGGGACAGGGTACCGAGCAGTACTTC; CDR3: CASSLGSGQGTEQYF
size: -; J: TRBJ2-2; V: TRBV28; D: -; DNA: TGTGCCAGCAGCCTTGGACCAAACACCGGGGAGCTGTTTTTT; CDR3: CASSLGPNTGELFF
size: -; J: TRBJ2-4; V: TRBV11-2; D: TRBD1; DNA: TGTGCCAGCAGTCGTCCCGGACAGGGGGCAGACATTCAGTACTTC; CDR3: CASSRPGQGADIQYF
size: -; J: TRBJ2-7; V: TRBV5-1; D: -; DNA: TGCGCCAGCAGCTTGGTGGGCGGCCACGAGCAGTACTTC; CDR3: CASSLVGGHEQYF
size: -; J: TRBJ2-3; V: TRBV28; D: TRBD1; DNA: TGTGCCAGCGGGTTACAGGGGACAGATACGCAGTATTTT; CDR3: CASGLQGTDTQYF
size: -; J: TRBJ2-7; V: TRBV19; D: TRBD1; DNA: TGTGCCAGTAGTACCCGGGACAGGGGTAACGAGCAGTACTTC; CDR3: CASSTRDRGNEQYF
size: -; J: TRBJ2-5; V: TRBV6-1; D: TRBD1; DNA: TGTGCCAGCAGAACCGGGACAGGAGAGACCCAGTACTTC; CDR3: CASRTGTGETQYF
size: few; J: TRBJ1-1; V: TRBV10-3; D: -; DNA: TGTGCCATCAGGACCGGGGACACTGAAGCTTTCTTT; CDR3: CAIRTGDTEAFF
size: -; J: TRBJ1-2; V: TRBV27; D: -; DNA: TGTGCCAGCAGACAGCCCGGAGAGAACTATGGCTACACCTTC; CDR3: CASRQPGENYGYTF
size: once; J: TRBJ2-7; V: TRBV5-1; D: TRBD1; DNA: TGCGCCAGCAGCTTCCGAGACAGGGTCTACGGGCAGTACTTC; CDR3: CASSFRDRVYGQYF
size: once; J: TRBJ1-1; V: TRBV6-1; D: -; DNA: TGTGCCAGCAGTTCGGCCACGGGGCGGGGCACTGAAGCTTTCTTT; CDR3: CASSSATGRGTEAFF
size: -; J: TRBJ2-1; V: TRBV6-5; D: -; DNA: TGTGCCAGCAGTTCCATTGGAAGTGAGCAGTTCTTC; CDR3: CASSSIGSEQFF
size: -; J: TRBJ2-5; V: TRBV15; D: -; DNA: TGTGCCACCAGCAGGGACCGGGGGAGGGAGACCCAGTACTTC; CDR3: CATSRDRGRETQYF
size: -; J: TRBJ2-7; V: TRBV7-2; D: -; DNA: TGTGCCAGCAGCTTAGGTGCAGGGCTGAGCTACGAGCAGTACTTC; CDR3: CASSLGAGLSYEQYF
size: -; J: TRBJ2-3; V: TRBV9; D: TRBD2; DNA: TGTGCCAGCAGCGTTTCGACTAGCGGGGCTTTGGATACGCAGTATTTT; CDR3: CASSVSTSGALDTQYF